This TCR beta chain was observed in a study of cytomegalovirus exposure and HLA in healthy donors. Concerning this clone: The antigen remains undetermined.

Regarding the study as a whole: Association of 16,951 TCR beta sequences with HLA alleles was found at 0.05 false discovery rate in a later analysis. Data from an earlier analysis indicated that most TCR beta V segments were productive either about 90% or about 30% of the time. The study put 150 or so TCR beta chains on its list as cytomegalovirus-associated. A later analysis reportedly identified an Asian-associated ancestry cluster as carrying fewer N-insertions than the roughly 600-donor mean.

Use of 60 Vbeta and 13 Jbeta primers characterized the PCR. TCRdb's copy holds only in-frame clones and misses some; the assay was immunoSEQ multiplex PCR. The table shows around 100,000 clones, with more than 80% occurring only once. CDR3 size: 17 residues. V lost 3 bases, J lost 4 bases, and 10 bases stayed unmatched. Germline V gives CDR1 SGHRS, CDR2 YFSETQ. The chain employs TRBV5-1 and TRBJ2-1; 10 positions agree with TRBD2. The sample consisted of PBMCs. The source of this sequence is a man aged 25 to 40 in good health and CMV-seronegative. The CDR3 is CASSSLPTSGKYNEQFF. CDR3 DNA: TGCGCCAGCAGCTCCCTCCCAACTAGCGGGAAGTACAATGAGCAGTTCTTC.